Shown below are 11 T cell receptor beta chains from a single sample sequenced in a study of T cell repertoires in cytomegalovirus infection. TCRdb independently ran MiXCR on the reads; one entry per CDR3 protein. The data hold 300,000 to 400,000 distinct CDR3 sequences, with more than 8% observed a single time. Sequencing was performed on PBMCs. These receptors were collected from a human donor in good health (CMV status not recorded). Some clones in this sample may be carry-over from other donors' samples.

There are a few counts of this clonotype. This chain links TRBV5-6 with TRBJ2-7; a possible D gene is TRBD2 (5 bases). With 4 bases removed from V and 1 base from J, the gap between germline ends came to 18 bases. The CDR3 is made up of 16 amino acids. Germline CDR1 reads SGHDT; CDR2 reads YYEEEE. The CDR3 sequence is CASSGYSGPASYEQYF. In DNA form, the CDR3 reads TGTGCCAGCAGCGGGTACAGCGGACCAGCATCCTACGAGCAGTACTTC.

At least ten counts were recorded for this clonotype. The CDR3 here is CASRRTGRPNTEAFF. For the CDR3, the DNA is TGTGCCAGCAGGCGGACGGGACGGCCGAACACTGAAGCTTTCTTT. The chain carries TRBV11-1 and TRBJ1-1; possibly TRBD1 for D (5 bases). In germline, CDR1 is SGHAT, CDR2 FQDESV (reference sequence). This CDR3 is 15 amino acids long. V was trimmed by 6 bases and J by 1 base, leaving 15 bases between them.

This clonotype was found a few times. The rearrangement uses TRBV24-1 and TRBJ1-2; 12 positions agree with TRBD1. The CDR3 contains 14 residues. Per germline, CDR1 KGHDR and CDR2 SFDVKD. V was pared by 5 bases and J by 7 bases, with 4 bases of the junction left unmatched. The CDR3 sequence: CATSVGTGGRGYTF. As DNA, the CDR3 is TGTGCCACCAGTGTCGGGACAGGGGGCCGTGGCTACACCTTC.

This clonotype was seen many times. The chain carries TRBV4-3 and TRBJ2-3, with D tentatively TRBD2 (6 bases). Trimming took off 3 bases at V and 1 base at J, with 11 bases between the two ends. Per germline, CDR1 LGHNA and CDR2 YSLEER. The CDR3 spans 15 residues. In nucleotides, the CDR3 is TGCGCCAGCAGCCAGCGCGGGGTCGGCACAGATACGCAGTATTTT. This translates into CASSQRGVGTDTQYF.

Ten or more counts support this clonotype. This chain links TRBV7-2 with TRBJ1-5, with D uncertain. CDR1 and CDR2 from the germline V gene are SGHTA and FQGNSA. The CDR3 length is 13 residues. V was clipped by 7 bases and J by 2 bases, with 9 bases between them. CDR3 region: CASTKYGNQPQHF. CDR3 coding DNA: TGTGCCAGCACCAAGTATGGCAATCAGCCCCAGCATTTT.

In its sample, this clonotype was seen many times. This sequence joins TRBV6-1 and TRBJ2-6, with D possibly TRBD1 on 6 matching bases. V lost 2 bases to trimming and J lost 4 bases, with 9 bases between them. CDR1 and CDR2 (germline): MNHNS, SASEGT. The CDR3 totals 15 residues. The CDR3 sequence: CASSERGYGANVLTF. CDR3 bases: TGTGCCAGCAGTGAAAGGGGGTACGGGGCCAACGTCCTGACTTTC.

The chain carries TRBV7-3 and TRBJ2-1; no clear D. Trimming removed 0 bases from V and 0 bases from J, with 12 bases in between. In germline, CDR1 is SGHTA, CDR2 FQGTGA. The CDR3 is made up of 17 amino acids. CDR3: CASSLTAHSYSYNEQFF. The CDR3 DNA follows: TGTGCCAGCAGCTTAACGGCCCACAGCTACTCCTACAATGAGCAGTTCTTC.

This clonotype was counted ten times or more. The chain links TRBV7-2 to TRBJ2-5; the match to TRBD2 covers 10 bases. Germline V gene sequence: CDR1 SGHTA, CDR2 FQGNSA. V was pared by 1 base and J by 3 bases, with 20 bases of the junction left unmatched. The CDR3 runs 21 residues. CDR3 sequence: CASSLERAAGGPRRIKETQYF. CDR3 bases: TGTGCCAGCAGCTTAGAACGCGCAGCGGGAGGGCCCAGGAGGATAAAAGAGACCCAGTACTTC.

This clonotype occurred once. The genes are TRBV6-6 and TRBJ2-7; the D gene could be TRBD1 or TRBD2 (5 bases each). This CDR3 has 17 residues. The V end was cut by 2 bases, the J end by 2 bases, with 19 bases between. Per the germline V gene, CDR1 is MNHNY and CDR2 is SVGAGI (reference sequence). This CDR3 reads CASSYPRVPAEPYEQYF. CDR3 nucleotide sequence: TGTGCCAGCAGTTACCCCAGGGTTCCAGCGGAACCCTACGAGCAGTACTTC.

This clonotype has a count of ten or more. The chain couples TRBV11-1 to TRBJ2-5; D is undetermined. This CDR3 has 16 amino acids. Trimming left V 5 bases short and J 5 bases short, with 21 bases between. Germline-derived CDR1 and CDR2 are SGHAT and FQDESV (reference sequence). The CDR3 spells CASSHVPRGLGETQYF. Here the CDR3 DNA reads TGTGCCAGCAGCCACGTTCCAAGAGGATTGGGGGAGACCCAGTACTTC.

The J gene is TRBJ2-7, the V gene TRBV11-3; D could derive from TRBD1 or TRBD2 (6 bases each). Trimming left V 5 bases short and J 8 bases short, with 13 bases between. Germline CDR1 SGHNT, CDR2 YENEEA. The CDR3 is 12 residues long. CDR3 region: CASSRLGGKQYF. In nucleotides, the CDR3 is TGTGCCAGCAGCCGTTTAGGGGGGAAGCAGTACTTC.